These 8 T cell receptor beta chains originate from one sample sequenced in a study of OX40 agonist ivuxolimab in advanced cancers. Sequenced by immunoSEQ multiplex PCR; TCRdb stores in-frame clones only, minus some. Among 94,000 or so clones, 84% were seen once, and the ten largest hold 1.1%. The sample in question was CD4+ or CD8+ T cells sorted from blood, obtained in a trial of the OX40 agonist ivuxolimab. The source of these receptors is an adult with an advanced solid tumor such as melanoma, head and neck, liver or kidney cancer.

This chain connects TRBV11-2 to TRBJ1-1; D not certain. Germline V CDR1 and CDR2: SGHAT, FQNNGV. There are 14 residues in the CDR3. V was shortened by 4 bases and J by 5 bases, with 14 bases between the two germline ends. CDR3 loop: CASSYEQDGTEAFF. DNA for the CDR3: TGTGCCAGCAGCTATGAACAAGATGGGACTGAAGCTTTCTTT.

V and J are TRBV11-2 and TRBJ1-2; TRBD1 is a possible D gene (5 bases). The CDR3 is made up of 14 amino acids. V lost 0 bases and J lost 6, with 11 bases in between. The V gene's germline CDR1 is SGHAT and CDR2 FQNNGV. In DNA form, the CDR3 reads TGTGCCAGCAGCTTAGATCACGGGGGGGATGGCTACACCTTC. The encoded protein is CASSLDHGGDGYTF.

This chain joins TRBV30 and TRBJ1-4, with D perhaps matching TRBD1 (5 bases). V was trimmed by 2 bases and J by 3 bases, leaving 16 bases between them. The CDR3 extends over 16 amino acids. CDR1 is GTSNPN and CDR2 is SVGIG in the germline V gene (reference sequence). The CDR3 loop reads CAWSSTRRGANEKLFF. DNA of the CDR3: TGTGCCTGGAGTTCTACCCGACGGGGGGCTAATGAAAAACTGTTTTTT.

V gene TRBV30 combines with J gene TRBJ2-2; D is undetermined. The CDR3 has 11 amino acids. Trimming shortened V by 3 bases and J by 7 bases, and 6 bases separated the two germline ends. Germline values: CDR1 GTSNPN, CDR2 SVGIG (reference sequence). The CDR3 protein is CAWRSSGELFF. CDR3 coding DNA: TGTGCCTGGAGATCTAGCGGGGAGCTGTTTTTT.

The chain couples TRBV6-6 to TRBJ2-2, with a weak D call TRBD2 (7 bases). Trimming pared 11 bases from V and 7 bases from J, leaving 14 bases between. Germline V gives CDR1 MNHNY, CDR2 SVGAGI (reference sequence). The CDR3 has 12 residues. The CDR3 sequence is CAEGGAGGELFF. The CDR3 nucleotides read TGTGCCGAAGGGGGGGCTGGCGGGGAGCTGTTTTTT.

This chain connects TRBV6-1 to TRBJ2-2, with TRBD1 matching 11 bases. CDR1 is MNHNS and CDR2 is SASEGT in the germline V gene. The CDR3 extends over 15 amino acids. Germline trimming cut 5 bases from V and 6 bases from J; bases unmatched to any gene: 5. This CDR3 is CASSSGQGDSGELFF. CDR3 DNA sequence: TGTGCCAGCAGTTCGGGACAGGGGGATTCCGGGGAGCTGTTTTTT.

This sequence joins TRBV5-1 and TRBJ2-5, with D possibly TRBD1 on 6 matching bases. Germline values: CDR1 SGHRS, CDR2 YFSETQ. The CDR3 contains 15 residues. V was clipped by 0 bases and J by 1 base, with 10 bases between them. The DNA of the CDR3 is TGCGCCAGCAGCTTGGACAGGGCTTTCCAAGAGACCCAGTACTTC. Translation gives CASSLDRAFQETQYF.

The J gene is TRBJ1-2, the V gene TRBV25-1; 7 bases match TRBD1. The CDR3 loop spans 14 amino acids. Per the germline V gene, CDR1 is MGHDK and CDR2 is SYGVNS. Unmatched junction bases numbered 6, after V lost 1 base and J lost 7 bases. In DNA form, the CDR3 reads TGTGCCAGCAGTGAATGGTCAGGGGGTAGTGGCTACACCTTC. Protein: CASSEWSGGSGYTF.